The following is a T cell receptor (beta chain) sequence with its context. Its cognate antigen is unknown. This record belongs to a study of PD-1 blockade in classical Hodgkin lymphoma. Study-level background: Every 2 weeks, patients had 3 mg/kg nivolumab intravenously.

As to time point: cycle 4 day 1 (C4D1), after more than five weeks of nivolumab. All patients experienced relapse after autologous stem cell transplantation, and brentuximab vedotin exposure was variable. TCRdb keeps only in-frame clones here, not all; method: immunoSEQ multiplex PCR. The repertoire has 45,000 to 60,000 clones, 70% to 80% of them found once; the top ten carry about a fifth. The CDR3 totals 15 residues. Looked up from germline, CDR1 is LGHNA and CDR2 is YNFKEQ. Trimming stripped 1 base from V and 0 bases from J, with 8 bases between. General observations from the study: For complete responders, baseline diversity was comparable to that of newly diagnosed patients. Why repertoires differed is undefined; disease activity or prior therapy possibly contributed. Only CD4+ TCR diversity, not CD8+, had risen significantly by C4D1.

The sequencing here drew on peripheral blood mononuclear cells (PBMCs), taken before the fourth cycle of nivolumab. The rearrangement uses TRBV4-2 and TRBJ2-3; D is ambiguous. The sequence was collected from a human donor with classical Hodgkin lymphoma. CDR3 amino acids: CASSQVASSTDTQYF. The DNA for the CDR3 is TGTGCCAGCAGCCAAGTAGCCAGTAGCACAGATACGCAGTATTTT.